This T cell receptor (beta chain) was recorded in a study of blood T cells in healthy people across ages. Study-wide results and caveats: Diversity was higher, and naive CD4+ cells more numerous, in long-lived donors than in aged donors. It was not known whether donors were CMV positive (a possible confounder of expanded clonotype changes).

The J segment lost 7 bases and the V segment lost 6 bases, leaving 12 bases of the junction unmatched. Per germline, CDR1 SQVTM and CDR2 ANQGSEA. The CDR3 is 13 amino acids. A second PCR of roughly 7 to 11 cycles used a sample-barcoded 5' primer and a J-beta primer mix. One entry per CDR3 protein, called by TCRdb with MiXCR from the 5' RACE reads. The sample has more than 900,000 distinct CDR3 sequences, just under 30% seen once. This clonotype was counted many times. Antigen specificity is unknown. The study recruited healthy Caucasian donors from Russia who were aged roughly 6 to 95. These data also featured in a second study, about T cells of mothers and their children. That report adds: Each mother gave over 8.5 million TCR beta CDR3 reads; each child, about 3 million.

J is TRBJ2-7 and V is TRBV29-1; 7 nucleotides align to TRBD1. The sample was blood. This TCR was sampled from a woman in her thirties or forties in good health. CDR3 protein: CSVVGQAVGEQYF. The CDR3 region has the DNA TGCAGCGTGGTTGGACAGGCGGTTGGGGAGCAGTACTTC.